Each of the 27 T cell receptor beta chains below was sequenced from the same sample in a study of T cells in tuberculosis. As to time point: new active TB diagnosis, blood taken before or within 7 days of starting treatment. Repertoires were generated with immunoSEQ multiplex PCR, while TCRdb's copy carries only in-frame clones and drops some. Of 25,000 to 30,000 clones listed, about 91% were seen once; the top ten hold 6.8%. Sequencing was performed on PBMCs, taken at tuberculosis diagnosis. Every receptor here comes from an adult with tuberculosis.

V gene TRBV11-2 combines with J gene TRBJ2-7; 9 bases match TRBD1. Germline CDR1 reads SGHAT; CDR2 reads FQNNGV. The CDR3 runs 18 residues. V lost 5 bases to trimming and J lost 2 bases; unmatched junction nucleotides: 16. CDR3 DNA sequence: TGTGCCAGCAGCAAACCACAGGGGGCTATACTCCCTGCCTACGAGCAGTACTTC. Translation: CASSKPQGAILPAYEQYF. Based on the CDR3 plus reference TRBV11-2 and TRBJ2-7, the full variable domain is EAGVAQSPRYKIIEKRQSVAFWCNPISGHATLYWYQQILGQGPKLLIQFQNNGVVDDSQLPKDRFSAERLKGVDSTLKIQPAKLEDSAVYLCASSKPQGAILPAYEQYFGPGTRLTVT.

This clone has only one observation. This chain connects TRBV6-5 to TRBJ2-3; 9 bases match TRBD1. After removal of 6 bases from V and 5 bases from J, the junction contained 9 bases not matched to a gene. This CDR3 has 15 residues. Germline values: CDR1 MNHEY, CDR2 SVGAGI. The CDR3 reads CASRSAGTGKDTQYF. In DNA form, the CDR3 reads TGTGCCAGCAGGAGTGCCGGGACAGGGAAAGATACGCAGTATTTT.

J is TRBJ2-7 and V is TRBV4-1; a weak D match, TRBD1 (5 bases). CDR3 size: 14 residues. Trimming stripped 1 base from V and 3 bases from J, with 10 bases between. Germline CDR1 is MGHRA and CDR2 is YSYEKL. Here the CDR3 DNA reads TGCGCCAGCAGCCAAGTAGGGGTAGTCTACGAGCAGTACTTC. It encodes CASSQVGVVYEQYF.

CDR3 loop: CASSEITGTWPNYGYTF. CDR3 bases: TGTGCCAGCAGCGAAATCACCGGGACATGGCCTAACTATGGCTACACCTTC. The rearrangement joins TRBV11-2 to TRBJ1-2; weak D call: TRBD1 (6 bases). CDR3 size: 17 residues. Germline-derived CDR1 and CDR2 are SGHAT and FQNNGV. Trimming pared 5 bases from V and 0 bases from J, leaving 19 bases between.

The CDR3 region is CASSLEVGVYNEQFF. The CDR3 DNA sequence: TGTGCCAGCAGCTTGGAGGTGGGAGTCTACAATGAGCAGTTCTTC. The gene calls are TRBV5-4 and TRBJ2-1, with a weak D call TRBD2 (5 bases). V was pared by 0 bases and J by 3 bases, with 10 bases between. Germline CDR1 SGHNT, CDR2 YYREEE (reference sequence). The CDR3 consists of 15 residues.

The DNA of the CDR3 is TGTGCTAGTGGTTTGGCGAAGGCGGGCCGCACTGACAATGAGCAGTTCTTC. It is translated as CASGLAKAGRTDNEQFF. J is TRBJ2-1 and V is TRBV12-5; a weak D match, TRBD2 (5 bases). Trimming left V 1 base short and J 5 bases short, with 18 bases between. Per germline, CDR1 LGHNT and CDR2 FRNRAP. This CDR3 is 17 amino acids long.

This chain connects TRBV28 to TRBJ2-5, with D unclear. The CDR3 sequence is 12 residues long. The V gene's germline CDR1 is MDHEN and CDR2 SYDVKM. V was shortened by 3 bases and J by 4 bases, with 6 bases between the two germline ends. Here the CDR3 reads CASSFPGETQYF. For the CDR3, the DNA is TGTGCCAGCAGTTTCCCAGGAGAGACCCAGTACTTC.

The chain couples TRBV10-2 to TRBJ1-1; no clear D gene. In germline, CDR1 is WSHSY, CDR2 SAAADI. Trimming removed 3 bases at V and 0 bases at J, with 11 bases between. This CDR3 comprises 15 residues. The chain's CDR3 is CASSDVNSLNTEAFF. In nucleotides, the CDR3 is TGCGCCAGCAGTGATGTGAACAGCTTGAACACTGAAGCTTTCTTT.

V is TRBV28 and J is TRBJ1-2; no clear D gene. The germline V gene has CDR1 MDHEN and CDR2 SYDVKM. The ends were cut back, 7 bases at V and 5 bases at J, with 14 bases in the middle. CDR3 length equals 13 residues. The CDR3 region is CASNPLMAYGYTF. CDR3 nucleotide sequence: TGTGCCAGCAATCCCCTTATGGCTTATGGCTACACCTTC.

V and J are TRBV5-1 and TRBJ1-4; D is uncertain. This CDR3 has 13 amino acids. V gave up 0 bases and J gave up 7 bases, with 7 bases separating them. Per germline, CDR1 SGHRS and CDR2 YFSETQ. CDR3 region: CASSLVAGEKLFF. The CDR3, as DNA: TGCGCCAGCAGCTTGGTAGCCGGTGAAAAACTGTTTTTT. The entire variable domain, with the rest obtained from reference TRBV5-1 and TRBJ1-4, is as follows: KAGVTQTPRYLIKTRGQQVTLSCSPISGHRSVSWYQQTPGQGLQFLFEYFSETQRNKGNFPGRFSGRQFSNSRSEMNVSTLELGDSALYLCASSLVAGEKLFFGSGTQLSVL.

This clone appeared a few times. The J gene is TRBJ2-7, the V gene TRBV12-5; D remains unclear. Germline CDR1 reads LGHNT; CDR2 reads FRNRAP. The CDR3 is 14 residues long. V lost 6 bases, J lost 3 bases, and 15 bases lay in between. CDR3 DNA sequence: TGTGCTAGTGGGGTCCCGGGTCCTGACTACGAGCAGTACTTC. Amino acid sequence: CASGVPGPDYEQYF.

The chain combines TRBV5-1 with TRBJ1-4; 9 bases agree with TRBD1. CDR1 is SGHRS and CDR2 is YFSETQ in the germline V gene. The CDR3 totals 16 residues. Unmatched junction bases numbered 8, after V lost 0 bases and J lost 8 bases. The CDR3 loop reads CASSLDPQGAGEKLFF. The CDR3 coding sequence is TGCGCCAGCAGCTTGGACCCACAGGGGGCGGGCGAAAAACTGTTTTTT.

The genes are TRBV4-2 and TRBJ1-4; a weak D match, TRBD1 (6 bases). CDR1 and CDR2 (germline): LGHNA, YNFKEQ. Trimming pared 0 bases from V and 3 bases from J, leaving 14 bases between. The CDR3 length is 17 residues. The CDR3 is CASSQEYLDSSNEKLFF. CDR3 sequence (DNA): TGTGCCAGCAGCCAAGAATATCTGGACAGCTCTAATGAAAAACTGTTTTTT.

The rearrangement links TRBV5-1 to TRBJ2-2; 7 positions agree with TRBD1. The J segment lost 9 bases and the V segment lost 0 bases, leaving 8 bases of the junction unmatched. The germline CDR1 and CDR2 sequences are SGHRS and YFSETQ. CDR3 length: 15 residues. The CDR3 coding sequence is TGCGCCAGCAGCTTGGGTCTCCAACAGGGGCGGGAGCTGTTTTTT. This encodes CASSLGLQQGRELFF.

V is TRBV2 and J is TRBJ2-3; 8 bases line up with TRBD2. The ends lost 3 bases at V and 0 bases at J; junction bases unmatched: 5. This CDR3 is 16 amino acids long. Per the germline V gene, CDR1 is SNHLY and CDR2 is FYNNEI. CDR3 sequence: CASSDAGTRSTDTQYF. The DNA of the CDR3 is TGTGCCAGCAGTGATGCGGGGACTAGAAGCACAGATACGCAGTATTTT. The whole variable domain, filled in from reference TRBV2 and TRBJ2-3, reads EPEVTQTPSHQVTQMGQEVILRCVPISNHLYFYWYRQILGQKVEFLVSFYNNEISEKSEIFDDQFSVERPDGSNFTLKIRSTKLEDSAMYFCASSDAGTRSTDTQYFGPGTRLTVL.

The CDR3 region is CASSDRGHGNTEAFF. In DNA, the CDR3 is TGTGCCAGTTCCGACAGGGGGCATGGCAACACTGAAGCTTTCTTT. V and J are TRBV19 and TRBJ1-1, with 10 bases identical to TRBD1. The germline V gene has CDR1 LNHDA and CDR2 SQIVND (reference sequence). With 8 bases clipped from V and 2 bases from J, the junction kept 8 bases outside the gene matches. CDR3 length: 15 residues.

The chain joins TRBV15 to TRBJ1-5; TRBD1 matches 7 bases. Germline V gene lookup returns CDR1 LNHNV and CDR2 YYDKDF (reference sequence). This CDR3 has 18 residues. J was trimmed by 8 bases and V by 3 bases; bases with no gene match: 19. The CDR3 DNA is TGTGCCACCAGCAGGGGGGTGAGAGACAGGGAAGGGAGGAAGCCCCAGCATTTT. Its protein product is CATSRGVRDREGRKPQHF.

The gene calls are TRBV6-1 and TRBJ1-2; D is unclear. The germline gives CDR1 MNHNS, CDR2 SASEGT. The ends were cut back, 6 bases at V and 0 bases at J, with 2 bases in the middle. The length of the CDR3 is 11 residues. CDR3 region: CASSTNYGYTF. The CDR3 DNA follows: TGTGCCAGCAGCACTAACTATGGCTACACCTTC.

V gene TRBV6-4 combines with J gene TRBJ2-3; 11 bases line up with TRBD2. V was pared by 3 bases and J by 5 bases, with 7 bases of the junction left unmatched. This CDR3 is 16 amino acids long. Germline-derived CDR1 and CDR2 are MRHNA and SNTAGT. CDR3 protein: CASSELAGGPGDTQYF. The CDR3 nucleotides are TGTGCCAGCAGTGAATTAGCGGGGGGGCCTGGAGATACGCAGTATTTT.

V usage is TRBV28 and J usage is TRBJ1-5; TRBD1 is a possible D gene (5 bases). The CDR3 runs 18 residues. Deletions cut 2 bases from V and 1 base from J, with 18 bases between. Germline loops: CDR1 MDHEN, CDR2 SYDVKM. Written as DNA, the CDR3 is TGTGCCAGCAGTTTAAATCCCTTCGGGGGTGGCAGCAATCAGCCCCAGCATTTT. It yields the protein CASSLNPFGGGSNQPQHF. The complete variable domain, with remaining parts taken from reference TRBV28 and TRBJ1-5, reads DVKVTQSSRYLVKRTGEKVFLECVQDMDHENMFWYRQDPGLGLRLIYFSYDVKMKEKGDIPEGYSVSREKKERFSLILESASTNQTSMYLCASSLNPFGGGSNQPQHFGDGTRLSIL.

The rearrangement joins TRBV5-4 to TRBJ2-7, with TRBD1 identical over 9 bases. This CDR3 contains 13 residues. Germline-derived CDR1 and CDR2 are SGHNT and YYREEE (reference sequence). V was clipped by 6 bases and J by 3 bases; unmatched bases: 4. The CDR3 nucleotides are TGTGCCAGCACCGAGGGACAGGGCTACGAGCAGTACTTC. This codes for CASTEGQGYEQYF.

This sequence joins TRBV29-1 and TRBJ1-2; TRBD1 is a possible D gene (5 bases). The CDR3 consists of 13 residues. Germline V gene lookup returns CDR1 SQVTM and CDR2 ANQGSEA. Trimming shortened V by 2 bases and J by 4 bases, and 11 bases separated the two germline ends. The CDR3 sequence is CSVETDTLYGYTF. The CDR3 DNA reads TGCAGCGTTGAAACGGACACCCTCTATGGCTACACCTTC.

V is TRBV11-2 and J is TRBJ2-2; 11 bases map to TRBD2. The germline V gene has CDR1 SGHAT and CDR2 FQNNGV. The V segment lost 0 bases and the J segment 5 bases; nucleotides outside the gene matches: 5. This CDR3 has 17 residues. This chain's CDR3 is CASSLERRLAGTGELFF. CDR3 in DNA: TGTGCCAGCAGCTTAGAACGGAGACTAGCGGGGACCGGGGAGCTGTTTTTT.

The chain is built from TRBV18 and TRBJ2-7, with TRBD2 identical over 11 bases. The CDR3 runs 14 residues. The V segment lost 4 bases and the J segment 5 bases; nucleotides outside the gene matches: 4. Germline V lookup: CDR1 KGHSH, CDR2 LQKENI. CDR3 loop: CASSLAGGGDEQYF. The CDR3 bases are TGTGCCAGCTCACTAGCGGGGGGGGGAGACGAGCAGTACTTC.

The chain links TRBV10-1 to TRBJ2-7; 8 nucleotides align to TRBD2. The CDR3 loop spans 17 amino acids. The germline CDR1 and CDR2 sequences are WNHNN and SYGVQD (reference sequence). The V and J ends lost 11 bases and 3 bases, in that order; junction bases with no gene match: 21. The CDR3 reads CAATPFRGGWTVYEQYF. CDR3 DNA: TGCGCCGCAACCCCCTTCCGGGGGGGCTGGACGGTCTACGAGCAGTACTTC.

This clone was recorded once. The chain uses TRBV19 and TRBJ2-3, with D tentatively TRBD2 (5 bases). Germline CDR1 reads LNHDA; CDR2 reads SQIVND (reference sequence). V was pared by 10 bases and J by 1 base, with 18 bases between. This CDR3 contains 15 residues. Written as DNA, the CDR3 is TGTGCCACTAAAAAAGTGGTCGGGGGCACAGATACGCAGTATTTT. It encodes CATKKVVGGTDTQYF.

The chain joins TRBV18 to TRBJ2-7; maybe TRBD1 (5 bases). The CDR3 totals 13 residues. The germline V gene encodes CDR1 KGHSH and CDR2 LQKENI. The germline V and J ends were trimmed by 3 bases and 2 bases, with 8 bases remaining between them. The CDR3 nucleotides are TGTGCCAGCTCACCGACAGAGACCTACGAGCAGTACTTC. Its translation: CASSPTETYEQYF.